This T cell receptor beta chain derives from a study of blood T cell repertoires in COVID-19. Some clones are missing from TCRdb's copy, which holds only in-frame ones; the method was immunoSEQ multiplex PCR. The sample holds a few hundred thousand clones; roughly 90% are singletons and the top ten take roughly 10%. CDR1 and CDR2 from the germline V gene are SGHVS and FQNEAQ. The CDR3 consists of 15 residues. Trimming stripped 1 base from V and 4 bases from J, with 13 bases between. The TCR originated in a woman aged 30 to 39 who had recovered from COVID-19. Material: PBMCs or T cells enriched from blood (not recorded which). V gene TRBV7-8 combines with J gene TRBJ1-1, with TRBD1 as a possible D gene (5 bases). The DNA for the CDR3 is TGTGCCAGCAGCTTAGTGGTAGGGGCGATCACTGAAGCTTTCTTT. It translates to CASSLVVGAITEAFF.